Each of the 7 T cell receptor beta chains below was sequenced from the same sample in a study of shared clonotypes between healthy human individuals. The table came from immunoSEQ multiplex PCR; TCRdb's copy has only in-frame clones and leaves some out. The table has 750,000 to 1,000,000 clones, around 93% seen once. CD45RO negativity and positive selection for CCR7 defined naive CD8 cells, a population that excluded terminally differentiated effector memory CD45RA+ cells. Material: naive CD8+ T cells sorted from blood. Receptors originate from a man younger than 45 in good health.

The chain has TRBV7-9 and TRBJ2-5, with 10 bases aligning to TRBD2. Germline lookup yields CDR1 SEHNR and CDR2 FQNEAQ (reference sequence). The ends lost 5 bases at V and 7 bases at J; junction bases unmatched: 13. The CDR3 covers 16 residues. The DNA for the CDR3 is TGTGCCAGCAGCCTTTCTAGCGGGAGTATTGGTGTGACCCAGTACTTC. This gives the protein CASSLSSGSIGVTQYF.

The CDR3 protein is CASSSGRSYEQYF. In DNA, the CDR3 is TGTGCCAGCAGCTCCGGACGGAGTTACGAGCAGTACTTC. The chain uses TRBV5-4 and TRBJ2-7; D unclear. CDR1 SGHNT and CDR2 YYREEE come from the germline V gene (reference sequence). Trimming cost V 3 bases and J 4 bases, with 11 bases left between them. The CDR3 contains 13 residues.

A word on this clone: The same CDR3 is also encoded by other DNA sequences in this sample. The chain links TRBV7-9 to TRBJ2-7; D call uncertain. Germline CDR1 reads SEHNR; CDR2 reads FQNEAQ (reference sequence). This CDR3 has 12 residues. Trimming took 3 bases from V and 0 from J, leaving 3 bases between them. CDR3 in DNA: TGTGCCAGCAGCTTCCGCTCCTACGAGCAGTACTTC. Amino acids: CASSFRSYEQYF.

Written as DNA, the CDR3 is TGTGCCAGCGGCGGAGGGCCCGGGGAGCTGTTTTTT. Translated, it gives CASGGGPGELFF. The chain employs TRBV9 and TRBJ2-2; perhaps TRBD2 as D (6 bases). This CDR3 contains 12 residues. V was clipped by 7 bases and J by 6 bases, with 10 bases between them. From germline, CDR1 is SGDLS and CDR2 YYNGEE.

V is TRBV27 and J is TRBJ2-3; D possibly matches TRBD1 or TRBD2 (5 bases each). The length of the CDR3 is 14 residues. Germline V gives CDR1 MNHEY, CDR2 SMNVEV (reference sequence). V lost 4 bases and J 6 bases, leaving 14 bases between the germline ends. The CDR3 DNA reads TGTGCCAGCAGTTCGCCGGGGCTAGGGGATACGCAGTATTTT. Its protein product is CASSSPGLGDTQYF.

The chain employs TRBV10-3 and TRBJ1-1, with 7 bases lining up with TRBD1. The V gene end was trimmed by 8 bases and the J gene end by 0 bases; junction bases not matched to a gene: 3. The CDR3 covers 13 residues. CDR1 and CDR2 (germline): ENHRY, SYGVKD. The CDR3 protein is CAIRGTVNTEAFF. The CDR3 DNA is TGTGCCATCCGAGGGACAGTGAACACTGAAGCTTTCTTT.

The J gene is TRBJ1-2, the V gene TRBV7-9; 8 bases are a match to TRBD1. V shed 2 bases, J shed 3 bases, and the junction held 11 bases outside the gene matches. From germline, CDR1 is SEHNR and CDR2 FQNEAQ (reference sequence). The CDR3 is 17 residues long. The CDR3 DNA reads as TGTGCCAGCAGCTTATCCCCCAGGGGGCGCGGCGACTATGGCTACACCTTC. It encodes CASSLSPRGRGDYGYTF.